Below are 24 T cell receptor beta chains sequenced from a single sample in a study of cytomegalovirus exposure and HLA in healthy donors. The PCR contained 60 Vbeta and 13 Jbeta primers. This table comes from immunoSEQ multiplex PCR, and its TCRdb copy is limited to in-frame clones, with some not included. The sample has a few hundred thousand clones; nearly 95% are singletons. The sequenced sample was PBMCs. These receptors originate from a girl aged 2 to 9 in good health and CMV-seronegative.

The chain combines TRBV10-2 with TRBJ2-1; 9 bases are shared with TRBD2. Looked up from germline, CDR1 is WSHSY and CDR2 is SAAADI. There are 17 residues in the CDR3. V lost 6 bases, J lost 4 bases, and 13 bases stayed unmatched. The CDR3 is CASRVPTAGGKYNEQFF. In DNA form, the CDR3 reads TGCGCCAGCAGAGTACCGACGGCGGGAGGGAAATACAATGAGCAGTTCTTC.

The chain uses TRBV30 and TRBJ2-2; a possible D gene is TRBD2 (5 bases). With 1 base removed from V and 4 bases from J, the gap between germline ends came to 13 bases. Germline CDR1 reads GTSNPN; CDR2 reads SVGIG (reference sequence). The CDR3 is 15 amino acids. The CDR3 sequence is CAWSGERKATGELFF. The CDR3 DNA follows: TGTGCCTGGAGTGGGGAGCGGAAAGCCACCGGGGAGCTGTTTTTT.

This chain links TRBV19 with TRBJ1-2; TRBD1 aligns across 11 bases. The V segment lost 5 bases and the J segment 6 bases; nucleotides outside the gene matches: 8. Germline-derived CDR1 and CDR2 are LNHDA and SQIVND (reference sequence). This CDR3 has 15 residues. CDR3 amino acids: CASSSGQGVVDGYTF. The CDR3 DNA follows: TGTGCCAGTAGTTCGGGACAGGGGGTCGTGGATGGCTACACCTTC.

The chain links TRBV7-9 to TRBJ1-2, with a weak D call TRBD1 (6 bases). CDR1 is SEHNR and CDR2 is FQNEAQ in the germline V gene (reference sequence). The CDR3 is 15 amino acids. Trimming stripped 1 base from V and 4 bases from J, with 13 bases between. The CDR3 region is CASSLVAGARYGYTF. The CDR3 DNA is TGTGCCAGCAGCTTAGTCGCAGGGGCCCGCTATGGCTACACCTTC. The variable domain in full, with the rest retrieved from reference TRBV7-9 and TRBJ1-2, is DTGVSQNPRHKITKRGQNVTFRCDPISEHNRLYWYRQTLGQGPEFLTYFQNEAQLEKSRLLSDRFSAERPKGSFSTLEIQRTEQGDSAMYLCASSLVAGARYGYTFGSGTRLTVV.

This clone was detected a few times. The chain's CDR3 is CASSEPGQVQPQHF. The CDR3 nucleotides are TGTGCCAGCAGTGAACCGGGACAGGTTCAGCCCCAGCATTTT. The V gene is TRBV2, the J gene TRBJ1-5; the match to TRBD1 covers 8 bases. V lost 2 bases to trimming and J lost 6 bases; unmatched junction nucleotides: 3. Germline V CDR1 and CDR2: SNHLY, FYNNEI. The CDR3 extends over 14 amino acids.

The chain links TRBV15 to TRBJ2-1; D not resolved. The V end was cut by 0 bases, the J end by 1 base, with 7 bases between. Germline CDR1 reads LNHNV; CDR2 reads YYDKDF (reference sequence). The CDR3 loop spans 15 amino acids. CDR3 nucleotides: TGTGCCACCAGCAGAGATACCCAGTCCTACAATGAGCAGTTCTTC. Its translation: CATSRDTQSYNEQFF.

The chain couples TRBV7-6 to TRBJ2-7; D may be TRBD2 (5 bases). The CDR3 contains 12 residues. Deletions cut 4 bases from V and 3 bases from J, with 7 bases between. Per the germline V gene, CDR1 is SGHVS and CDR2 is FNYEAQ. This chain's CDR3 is CASSSSGYEQYF. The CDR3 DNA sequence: TGTGCCAGCAGCTCAAGCGGCTACGAGCAGTACTTC.

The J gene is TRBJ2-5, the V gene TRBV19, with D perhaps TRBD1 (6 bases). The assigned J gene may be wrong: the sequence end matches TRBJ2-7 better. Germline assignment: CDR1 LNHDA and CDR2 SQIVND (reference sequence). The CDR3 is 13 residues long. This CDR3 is CASSIWDTYEQYF. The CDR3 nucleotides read TGTGCCAGTAGTATATGGGACACCTACGAGCAGTACTTC.

The CDR3, as DNA: TGCAGCCACGAGGGTCGGGGTTACAATGAGCAGTTCTTC. It yields the protein CSHEGRGYNEQFF. The chain couples TRBV29-1 to TRBJ2-1; D is perhaps TRBD2 (5 bases). Trimming removed 8 bases at V and 4 bases at J, with 15 bases between. The CDR3 is 13 amino acids. The germline V gene has CDR1 SQVTM and CDR2 ANQGSEA.

DNA for the CDR3: TGTGCCACCAGCACTCCCCCCGGGACAGTGATCTCCTACGAGCAGTACTTC. This sequence encodes CATSTPPGTVISYEQYF. The rearrangement links TRBV15 to TRBJ2-7; TRBD1 matches at 7 bases. The CDR3 contains 17 residues. The V gene's germline CDR1 is LNHNV and CDR2 YYDKDF (reference sequence). The V and J ends lost 4 bases and 0 bases, in that order; junction bases with no gene match: 12.

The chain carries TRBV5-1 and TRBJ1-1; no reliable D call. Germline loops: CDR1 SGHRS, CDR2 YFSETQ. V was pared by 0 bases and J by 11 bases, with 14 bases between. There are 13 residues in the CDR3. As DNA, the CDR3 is TGCGCCAGCAGCTTGGTAGGCACCGGAGAGGCTTTCTTT. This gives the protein CASSLVGTGEAFF.

In nucleotides, the CDR3 is TGTGCCAGCAGCTCCCGAAGTGGGGCGGATGGAAACACCATATATTTT. This encodes CASSSRSGADGNTIYF. The gene calls are TRBV27 and TRBJ1-3, with D possibly being TRBD1 (5 bases). Between the trimmed V and J ends, which lost 6 bases and 3 bases, there was a span of 18 bases. The CDR3 sequence is 16 residues long. From germline, CDR1 is MNHEY and CDR2 SMNVEV (reference sequence).

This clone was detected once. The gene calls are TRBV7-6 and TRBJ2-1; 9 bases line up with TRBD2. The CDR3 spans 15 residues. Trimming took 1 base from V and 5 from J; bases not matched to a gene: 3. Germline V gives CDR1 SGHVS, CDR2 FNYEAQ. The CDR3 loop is CASSLVAGGHNEQFF. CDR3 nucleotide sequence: TGTGCCAGCAGCTTAGTTGCGGGGGGGCACAATGAGCAGTTCTTC.

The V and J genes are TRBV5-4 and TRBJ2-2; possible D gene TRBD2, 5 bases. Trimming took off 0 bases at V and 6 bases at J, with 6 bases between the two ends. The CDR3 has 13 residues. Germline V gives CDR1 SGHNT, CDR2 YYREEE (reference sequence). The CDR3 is CASSLGAAGELFF. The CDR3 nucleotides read TGTGCCAGCAGCTTGGGAGCGGCCGGGGAGCTGTTTTTT.

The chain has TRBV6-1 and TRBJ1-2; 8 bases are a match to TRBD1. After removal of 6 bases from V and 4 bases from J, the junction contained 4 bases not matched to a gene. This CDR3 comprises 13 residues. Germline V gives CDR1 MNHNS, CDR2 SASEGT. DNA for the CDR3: TGTGCCAGCAGGGACAGGGCCCCCTATGGCTACACCTTC. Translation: CASRDRAPYGYTF.

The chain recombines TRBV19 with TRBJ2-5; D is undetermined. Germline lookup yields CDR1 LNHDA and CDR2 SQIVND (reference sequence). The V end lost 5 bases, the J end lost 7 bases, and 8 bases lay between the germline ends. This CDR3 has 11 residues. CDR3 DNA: TGTGCCAGTAGTCCCGGGTGGACCCAGTACTTC. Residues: CASSPGWTQYF.

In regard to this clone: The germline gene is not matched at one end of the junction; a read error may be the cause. Here the CDR3 DNA reads TGTGCCAGCAGACCCGGGACAGAAGAGGCCCAGTACTTC. Protein product: CASRPGTEEAQYF. The rearrangement joins TRBV5-4 to TRBJ2-5, with 7 bases aligning to TRBD1. CDR1 is SGHNT, CDR2 YYREEE, per germline (reference sequence). The CDR3 has 13 amino acids.

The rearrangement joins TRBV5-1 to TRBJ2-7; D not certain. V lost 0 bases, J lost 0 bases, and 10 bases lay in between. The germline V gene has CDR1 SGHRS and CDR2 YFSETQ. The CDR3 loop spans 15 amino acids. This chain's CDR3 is CASSLEGGSSYEQYF. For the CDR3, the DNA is TGCGCCAGCAGCTTGGAAGGCGGTAGCTCCTACGAGCAGTACTTC.

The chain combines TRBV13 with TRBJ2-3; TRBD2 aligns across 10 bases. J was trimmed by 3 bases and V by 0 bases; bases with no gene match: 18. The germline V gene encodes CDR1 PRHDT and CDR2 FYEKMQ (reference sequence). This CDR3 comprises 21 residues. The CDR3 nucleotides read TGTGCCAGCAGCTTAGGCCTAATTGGGACTAGCGACCGGGAGTTGACAGATACGCAGTATTTT. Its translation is CASSLGLIGTSDRELTDTQYF.

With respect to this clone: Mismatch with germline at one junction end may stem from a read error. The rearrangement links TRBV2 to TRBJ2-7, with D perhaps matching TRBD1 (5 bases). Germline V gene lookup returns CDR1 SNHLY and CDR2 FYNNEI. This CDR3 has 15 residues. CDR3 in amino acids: CASGEESLGAYEQYF. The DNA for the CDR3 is TGTGCCAGCGGTGAAGAGTCCCTAGGGGCCTACGAGCAGTACTTC.

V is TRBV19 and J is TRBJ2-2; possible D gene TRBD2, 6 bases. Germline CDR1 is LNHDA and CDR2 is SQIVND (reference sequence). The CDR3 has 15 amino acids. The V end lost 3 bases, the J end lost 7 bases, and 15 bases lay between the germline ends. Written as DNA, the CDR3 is TGTGCCAGTAGTATTCAGGCGGGATCGGGCGGGGAGCTGTTTTTT. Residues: CASSIQAGSGGELFF.

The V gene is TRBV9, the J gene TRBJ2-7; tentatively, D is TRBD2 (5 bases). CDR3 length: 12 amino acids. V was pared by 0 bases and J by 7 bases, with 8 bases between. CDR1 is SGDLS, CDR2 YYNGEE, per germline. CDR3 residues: CASSVAEGEQYF. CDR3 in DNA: TGTGCCAGCAGCGTAGCTGAGGGAGAGCAGTACTTC.

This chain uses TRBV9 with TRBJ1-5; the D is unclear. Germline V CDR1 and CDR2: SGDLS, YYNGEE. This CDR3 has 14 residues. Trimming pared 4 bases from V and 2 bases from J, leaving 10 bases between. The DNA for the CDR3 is TGTGCCAGCAGCCTGGACGGGGGCAATCAGCCCCAGCATTTT. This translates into CASSLDGGNQPQHF.

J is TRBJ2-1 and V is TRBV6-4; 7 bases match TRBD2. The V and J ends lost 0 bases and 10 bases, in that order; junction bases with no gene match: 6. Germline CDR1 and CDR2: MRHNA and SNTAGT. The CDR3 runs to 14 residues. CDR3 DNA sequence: TGTGCCAGCAGTGACTCGTTAGGGGAGGGGGAGCAGTTCTTC. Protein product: CASSDSLGEGEQFF.